A single sample gave rise to the 13 T cell receptor beta chains below, sequenced in a study of T-cell memory formation after mild COVID-19. One entry per CDR3 protein results from TCRdb running MiXCR on the 5' RACE reads. The sample includes some 410,000 distinct CDR3 sequences, under 25% of them seen just once. The sequencing input was PBMCs or a T cell subset sorted from them (not recorded which). These receptors all stem from an adult woman who had mild COVID-19 (a few samples of this study predate the infection). Cell type and time point are not known.

This chain joins TRBV29-1 and TRBJ1-1; 8 bases are a match to TRBD1. CDR1 is SQVTM, CDR2 ANQGSEA, per germline. V shed 6 bases, J shed 1 base, and the junction held 7 bases outside the gene matches. This CDR3 has 14 amino acids. CDR3 nucleotides: TGCAGCGTGCGAGGACAGGGAGGGAACACTGAAGCTTTCTTT. It translates to CSVRGQGGNTEAFF.

This clonotype has only a few counts. The genes are TRBV5-1 and TRBJ2-2; 7 bases agree with TRBD1. This CDR3 comprises 18 residues. Germline V gene lookup returns CDR1 SGHRS and CDR2 YFSETQ. The ends lost 3 bases at V and 1 base at J; junction bases unmatched: 12. The CDR3 spells CASSWHHGQVVNTGELFF. CDR3 in DNA: TGCGCCAGCAGCTGGCACCACGGACAGGTGGTGAACACCGGGGAGCTGTTTTTT. Supplemented by reference TRBV5-1 and TRBJ2-2, the full variable domain reads KAGVTQTPRYLIKTRGQQVTLSCSPISGHRSVSWYQQTPGQGLQFLFEYFSETQRNKGNFPGRFSGRQFSNSRSEMNVSTLELGDSALYLCASSWHHGQVVNTGELFFGEGSRLTVL.

This clonotype was detected only a few times. V is TRBV6-2 or TRBV6-3 and J is TRBJ2-7, with 7 positions matching TRBD2. V lost 2 bases and J lost 2; bases outside the gene matches: 6. Germline assignment: CDR1 MNHEY and CDR2 SVGEGT. The CDR3 contains 15 residues. CDR3 residues: CASSYGGGDPYEQYF. CDR3 in DNA: TGTGCCAGCAGTTACGGCGGGGGAGACCCCTACGAGCAGTACTTC.

The rearrangement links TRBV19 to TRBJ1-2; D gene ambiguous. CDR1 is LNHDA, CDR2 SQIVND, per germline (reference sequence). This CDR3 has 12 residues. V dropped 4 bases and J dropped 6 bases, with 9 bases sitting between them. The CDR3 bases are TGTGCCAGTAGTAACGGGCCGGATGGCTACACCTTC. Its protein is CASSNGPDGYTF.

This clonotype has just a few counts. The V call is TRBV7-9, the J call TRBJ2-7; D is unclear. The V end lost 1 base, the J end lost 3 bases, and 10 bases lay between the germline ends. The CDR3 contains 14 residues. Looked up from germline, CDR1 is SEHNR and CDR2 is FQNEAQ (reference sequence). CDR3 DNA: TGTGCCAGCAGCTTAGTTCCGGGCGTCTACGAGCAGTACTTC. It translates to CASSLVPGVYEQYF.

This chain connects TRBV7-3 to TRBJ2-6; the D gene could be TRBD1 or TRBD2 (5 bases each). V lost 5 bases to trimming and J lost 0 bases, with 14 bases between them. The germline V gene encodes CDR1 SGHTA and CDR2 FQGTGA. The CDR3 runs 17 residues. CDR3 bases: TGTGCCAGCAGCCCTGGTGGGGGTTCCTCTGGGGCCAACGTCCTGACTTTC. Translating it yields CASSPGGGSSGANVLTF.

The chain uses TRBV12-3 or TRBV12-4 and TRBJ1-1; D possibly corresponds to TRBD1 (6 bases). V lost 10 bases and J lost 1, with 19 bases in between. CDR3 length equals 15 residues. CDR3 in DNA: TGTGCCACCAAGACGGGTGGGGGGGCGAACACTGAAGCTTTCTTT. As protein: CATKTGGGANTEAFF.

The CDR3 sequence is CSVVRWSVNEQYF. The CDR3 region has the DNA TGCAGCGTCGTCCGATGGAGCGTTAACGAGCAGTACTTC. The gene calls are TRBV29-1 and TRBJ2-7; D is unclear. Trimming removed 6 bases at V and 5 bases at J, with 17 bases between. CDR3 size: 13 residues. The germline V gene encodes CDR1 SQVTM and CDR2 ANQGSEA.

The J gene is TRBJ2-3, the V gene TRBV6-2 or TRBV6-3, with D perhaps TRBD2 (5 bases). Between the trimmed V and J ends, which lost 8 bases and 3 bases, there was a span of 18 bases. The CDR3 length is 15 residues. Germline-derived CDR1 and CDR2 are MNHEY and SVGEGT. The CDR3 here is CASGGLPTLTDTQYF. DNA of the CDR3: TGTGCCAGCGGCGGGCTACCGACCTTGACAGATACGCAGTATTTT.

This clonotype was detected a few times. The chain carries TRBV30 and TRBJ2-3; 9 bases are a match to TRBD2. The V segment lost 4 bases and the J segment 4 bases; nucleotides outside the gene matches: 3. This CDR3 region has 13 residues. CDR1 is GTSNPN, CDR2 SVGIG, per germline (reference sequence). The CDR3 DNA reads as TGTGCCTGGACCAGGACTAGCGCAGATACGCAGTATTTT. It specifies CAWTRTSADTQYF.

The V call is TRBV7-2, the J call TRBJ2-7; D possibly corresponds to TRBD2 (5 bases). The CDR3 runs 13 residues. The V end was cut by 2 bases, the J end by 5 bases, with 10 bases between. Germline values: CDR1 SGHTA, CDR2 FQGNSA. As DNA, the CDR3 is TGTGCCAGCAGCTTACCGGGGAGCCACGAGCAGTACTTC. This gives the protein CASSLPGSHEQYF.

This clonotype has only a few counts. CDR3 residues: CASSQEGGTGGREQYF. The CDR3 nucleotides read TGTGCCAGCAGCCAAGAGGGTGGTACAGGGGGCAGGGAGCAGTACTTC. J is TRBJ2-7 and V is TRBV4-2, with TRBD1 matching 9 bases. The CDR3 runs 16 residues. V gave up 0 bases and J gave up 7 bases; unmatched junction bases: 10. The germline gives CDR1 LGHNA, CDR2 YNFKEQ.

This clonotype was detected many times. The chain has TRBV12-3 or TRBV12-4 and TRBJ2-1; 7 positions match TRBD2. V lost 5 bases to trimming and J lost 6 bases; unmatched junction nucleotides: 4. This CDR3 is 13 amino acids long. This CDR3 is CASSPPGGNEQFF. The CDR3 nucleotides read TGTGCCAGCAGTCCACCGGGGGGCAATGAGCAGTTCTTC.